Shown below are 31 T cell receptor beta chains from a single sample sequenced in a study of PD-1 blockade in classical Hodgkin lymphoma (dated by TCRdb to 2019 to 2021). Library construction relied on the immunoSEQ multiplex PCR assay. TCRdb stores this immuneACCESS table with in-frame sequences only. Part of the clones is absent; in the studies checked, under half of the shortfall reflects unresolved V genes, and no reason is known for the rest. Within this sample are fewer than 110,000 clones, with about 89% of them counted one time only. Under 8.5% of the sample rests with the top ten. Explained via the paper, the time point label denotes: cycle 2 day 1 (C2D1) of nivolumab. All trial patients had relapsed after autologous stem cell transplantation, with cohorts A, B and C differing in prior brentuximab vedotin exposure. Sequences were derived from peripheral blood mononuclear cells (PBMCs), sampled before the second cycle of nivolumab. These receptors came from a human donor with classical Hodgkin lymphoma.

This chain links TRBV21-1 with TRBJ1-2. TRBV21-1 has pseudogene status. CDR3 length: 14 residues. The CDR3 loop is CASSKGGTKKNYTF. The CDR3 DNA reads as TGTGCCAGCAGCAAAGGCGGGACAAAAAAAAACTACACCTTC.

The genes are TRBV9 and TRBJ1-1; tentative D call: TRBD1 (5 bases). Germline assignment: CDR1 SGDLS and CDR2 YYNGEE. Between the trimmed V and J ends, which lost 0 bases and 3 bases, there was a span of 18 bases. This CDR3 contains 17 residues. The DNA for the CDR3 is TGTGCCAGCAGCGTAGTCCCCCCAGGGAAAAGGGACACTGAAGCTTTCTTT. Protein sequence: CASSVVPPGKRDTEAFF.

CDR3 bases: TGCGCCAGCAGCCAGGTAGGTTCCGGGGGATTCACCTACGAGCAGTACTTC. This encodes CASSQVGSGGFTYEQYF. The V call is TRBV4-1, the J call TRBJ2-7, with D perhaps TRBD2 (6 bases). Germline lookup yields CDR1 MGHRA and CDR2 YSYEKL. V lost 3 bases and J lost 2, with 20 bases in between. The length of the CDR3 is 17 residues.

The V gene is TRBV18, the J gene TRBJ2-3, with D tentatively TRBD1 (5 bases). V lost 1 base, J lost 4 bases, and 12 bases lay in between. This CDR3 is built from 15 residues. Germline CDR1 reads KGHSH; CDR2 reads LQKENI. CDR3 sequence reads: CASSPQGPLPDTQYF. The CDR3, as DNA: TGTGCCAGCTCACCACAGGGGCCCCTACCAGATACGCAGTATTTT.

CDR3 DNA sequence: TGTGCCAGCAGCGCCGGGAACTATGGCTACACCTTC. This sequence encodes CASSAGNYGYTF. The rearrangement uses TRBV25-1 and TRBJ1-2; D call uncertain. The germline V and J ends were trimmed by 6 bases and 2 bases, with 7 bases remaining between them. The CDR3 consists of 12 residues. Germline CDR1 reads MGHDK; CDR2 reads SYGVNS.

This chain links TRBV19 with TRBJ2-2; 7 nucleotides match TRBD2. Germline CDR1 is LNHDA and CDR2 is SQIVND (reference sequence). The CDR3 contains 13 residues. V dropped 9 bases and J dropped 5; count of bases not matched to a gene: 6. The CDR3 nucleotides read TGTGCCAGCAATACGGGGGGTACCGGGGAGCTGTTTTTT. It yields the protein CASNTGGTGELFF.

The rearrangement uses TRBV5-1 and TRBJ2-5, with unresolved D. CDR3 length: 13 amino acids. Trimming took 0 bases from V and 5 from J, leaving 8 bases between them. CDR1 and CDR2 from the germline V gene are SGHRS and YFSETQ. The CDR3 here is CASSLDIGETQYF. DNA of the CDR3: TGCGCCAGCAGCTTGGACATTGGGGAGACCCAGTACTTC. Together with reference TRBV5-1 and TRBJ2-5, the CDR3 gives the full variable domain: KAGVTQTPRYLIKTRGQQVTLSCSPISGHRSVSWYQQTPGQGLQFLFEYFSETQRNKGNFPGRFSGRQFSNSRSEMNVSTLELGDSALYLCASSLDIGETQYFGPGTRLLVL.

The J gene is TRBJ2-2, the V gene TRBV6-5; D possibly corresponds to TRBD2 (6 bases). The germline CDR1 and CDR2 sequences are MNHEY and SVGAGI. CDR3 length: 15 residues. V dropped 3 bases and J dropped 4 bases, with 12 bases sitting between them. The CDR3 sequence: CASSYVGGFTGELFF. CDR3 nucleotides: TGTGCCAGCAGTTATGTCGGGGGATTCACCGGGGAGCTGTTTTTT.

This chain joins TRBV12-5 and TRBJ2-2; TRBD1 or TRBD2 may be the D gene (6 bases each). The CDR3 has 15 residues. Between the trimmed V and J ends, which lost 6 bases and 5 bases, there was a span of 16 bases. CDR1 is LGHNT and CDR2 is FRNRAP in the germline V gene. CDR3 loop: CASGSGLGATGELFF. DNA for the CDR3: TGTGCTAGTGGGTCGGGACTGGGGGCGACCGGGGAGCTGTTTTTT.

CDR3 in DNA: TGTGCCAGTAGTATAGGCACAGGGGCCCTCTACGAGCAGTACTTC. Protein: CASSIGTGALYEQYF. V and J are TRBV19 and TRBJ2-7; 7 nucleotides agree with TRBD1. Trimming cost V 1 base and J 3 bases; bases outside gene matches: 6. CDR3 length: 15 amino acids. The germline CDR1 and CDR2 sequences are LNHDA and SQIVND (reference sequence).

The chain links TRBV6-4 to TRBJ2-1; no clear D gene. The ends were cut back, 2 bases at V and 1 base at J, with 9 bases in the middle. CDR1 and CDR2 from the germline V gene are MRHNA and SNTAGT. CDR3 length: 15 residues. CDR3 loop: CASSDKGLSYNEQFF. For the CDR3, the DNA is TGTGCCAGCAGTGACAAAGGGTTGTCCTACAATGAGCAGTTCTTC.

V gene TRBV20-1 combines with J gene TRBJ2-3, with no clear D. The CDR3 length is 11 residues. V was trimmed by 5 bases and J by 4 bases, leaving 7 bases between them. The germline CDR1 and CDR2 sequences are DFQATT and SNEGSKA (reference sequence). The CDR3 is CSASRSDTQYF. In DNA form, the CDR3 reads TGCAGTGCTTCGAGGTCAGATACGCAGTATTTT.

The gene calls are TRBV7-9 and TRBJ1-4; 8 bases align to TRBD1. The CDR3 sequence is 15 residues long. CDR1 SEHNR and CDR2 FQNEAQ come from the germline V gene (reference sequence). J lost 4 bases, V lost 5 bases, and 6 bases had no gene match. The CDR3 sequence: CASSLGTGYNEKLFF. Written as DNA, the CDR3 is TGTGCCAGCAGCCTCGGGACAGGCTATAATGAAAAACTGTTTTTT.

This chain joins TRBV19 and TRBJ1-5; D remains unclear. Per germline, CDR1 LNHDA and CDR2 SQIVND (reference sequence). The CDR3 sequence is 12 residues long. V was trimmed by 4 bases and J by 6 bases, leaving 7 bases between them. The chain's CDR3 is CASSKVSQPQHF. In nucleotides, the CDR3 is TGTGCCAGTAGTAAAGTTTCTCAGCCCCAGCATTTT. The complete variable domain, with remaining parts taken from reference TRBV19 and TRBJ1-5, reads DGGITQSPKYLFRKEGQNVTLSCEQNLNHDAMYWYRQDPGQGLRLIYYSQIVNDFQKGDIAEGYSVSREKKESFPLTVTSAQKNPTAFYLCASSKVSQPQHFGDGTRLSIL.

This clone was picked up a small number of times. J is TRBJ2-7 and V is TRBV27, with D uncertain. From germline, CDR1 is MNHEY and CDR2 SMNVEV (reference sequence). The CDR3 sequence is 13 residues long. The V gene lost 4 bases and the J gene lost 7 bases, with 14 bases spanning the gap. The CDR3 DNA is TGTGCCAGCAGTTCCGGCCCCTTAGGGGAGCAGTACTTC. Translated: CASSSGPLGEQYF.

The chain combines TRBV27 with TRBJ1-2; 9 nucleotides agree with TRBD1. This CDR3 has 18 residues. The ends lost 4 bases at V and 2 bases at J; junction bases unmatched: 14. The germline V gene has CDR1 MNHEY and CDR2 SMNVEV (reference sequence). The CDR3 is CASSSNQVTGGQNYGYTF. CDR3 nucleotide sequence: TGTGCCAGCAGTTCCAACCAAGTAACAGGGGGCCAAAACTATGGCTACACCTTC.

This clone has just one count. The chain uses TRBV7-9 and TRBJ1-1, with TRBD1 as a possible D gene (6 bases). The length of the CDR3 is 14 residues. Germline assignment: CDR1 SEHNR and CDR2 FQNEAQ (reference sequence). Trimming left V 5 bases short and J 5 bases short, with 15 bases between. CDR3 sequence reads: CASSPDSSLTEAFF. CDR3 bases: TGTGCCAGCAGCCCGGACAGCAGTCTGACTGAAGCTTTCTTT.

The chain couples TRBV30 to TRBJ1-3, with D possibly being TRBD1 (5 bases). The V end lost 5 bases, the J end lost 0 bases, and 11 bases lay between the germline ends. The CDR3 has 14 amino acids. Per germline, CDR1 GTSNPN and CDR2 SVGIG (reference sequence). This chain's CDR3 is CAWAWDSSGNTIYF. In DNA, the CDR3 is TGTGCCTGGGCGTGGGACTCCTCTGGAAACACCATATATTTT.

The chain is built from TRBV5-6 and TRBJ2-2, with D unresolved. This CDR3 comprises 16 residues. Germline V gives CDR1 SGHDT, CDR2 YYEEEE. The V gene lost 0 bases and the J gene lost 0 bases, with 9 bases spanning the gap. The CDR3 DNA reads as TGTGCCAGCAGCTTGGTCTTTGAGTCGAACACCGGGGAGCTGTTTTTT. Translated, it gives CASSLVFESNTGELFF.

The chain combines TRBV6-4 with TRBJ2-2; weak D call: TRBD2 (5 bases). Germline V gene data show CDR1 as MRHNA and CDR2 as SNTAGT. V lost 2 bases, J lost 7 bases, and 8 bases lay in between. The CDR3 consists of 13 residues. CDR3 coding DNA: TGTGCCAGCAGTGACGCGGGTCACGGGGAGCTGTTTTTT. Residues: CASSDAGHGELFF.

The V call is TRBV4-1, the J call TRBJ2-3; tentatively, D is TRBD1 or TRBD2 (6 bases each). CDR3 size: 16 residues. Germline CDR1 is MGHRA and CDR2 is YSYEKL. The CDR3 coding sequence is TGCGACTCGCTAGGGGGGTTCATTGTGGCCACAGATACGCAGTATTTT. As protein: CDSLGGFIVATDTQYF.

The V gene is TRBV29-1, the J gene TRBJ2-1, with D hard to call. This CDR3 spans 10 amino acids. In germline, CDR1 is SQVTM, CDR2 ANQGSEA. Trimming took 5 bases from V and 10 from J, leaving 9 bases between them. The CDR3 DNA is TGCAGCGTTTTGGTGGGGGAGCAGTTCTTC. Its protein is CSVLVGEQFF.

Note on this clone: The same CDR3 can be traced to other DNA sequences in this sample. The J gene is TRBJ2-7, the V gene TRBV6-5, with D uncertain. From germline, CDR1 is MNHEY and CDR2 SVGAGI. Trimming left V 3 bases short and J 1 base short, with 7 bases between. The CDR3 runs 13 residues. This CDR3 reads CASSYSGSYEQYF. The CDR3 coding sequence is TGTGCCAGCAGTTATTCAGGATCCTACGAGCAGTACTTC.

This rearrangement joins TRBV4-2 to TRBJ1-2; D is unclear. Germline V gives CDR1 LGHNA, CDR2 YNFKEQ. The CDR3 runs to 14 residues. V lost 0 bases, J lost 2 bases, and 7 bases lay in between. DNA of the CDR3: TGTGCCAGCAGCCAAGATGTCCGGAACTATGGCTACACCTTC. Its translation: CASSQDVRNYGYTF.

The chain uses TRBV27 and TRBJ2-7; D uncertain. This CDR3 is built from 17 residues. Germline V CDR1 and CDR2: MNHEY, SMNVEV (reference sequence). Deletions cut 3 bases from V and 2 bases from J, with 20 bases between. CDR3 region: CASSFHPGRPFTYEQYF. The CDR3 DNA reads TGTGCCAGCAGTTTCCACCCAGGACGACCTTTTACCTACGAGCAGTACTTC.

The chain carries TRBV19 and TRBJ2-1; possible D gene TRBD1, 6 bases. The CDR3 runs 13 residues. CDR1 is LNHDA and CDR2 is SQIVND in the germline V gene (reference sequence). Trimming took 6 bases from V and 5 from J, leaving 11 bases between them. CDR3 region: CASSLYRDNEQFF. The CDR3 DNA sequence: TGTGCCAGTAGCCTTTACAGGGACAATGAGCAGTTCTTC.

The chain couples TRBV7-2 to TRBJ1-3, with D maybe TRBD1 (6 bases). CDR1 SGHTA and CDR2 FQGNSA come from the germline V gene. With 11 bases removed from V and 7 bases from J, the gap between germline ends came to 15 bases. The CDR3 sequence is 12 residues long. The CDR3 spells CASQGLGNTIYF. DNA for the CDR3: TGTGCCTCGCAGGGGTTGGGGAACACCATATATTTT.

The V and J genes are TRBV4-2 and TRBJ1-2; D unclear. The CDR3 totals 13 residues. V lost 5 bases, J lost 4 bases, and 11 bases lay in between. The germline V gene encodes CDR1 LGHNA and CDR2 YNFKEQ. Here the CDR3 DNA reads TGTGCCAGCAGCTCTTACAGTTCCTATGGCTACACCTTC. Encoded protein: CASSSYSSYGYTF.

The chain couples TRBV30 to TRBJ1-5, with 7 bases that match TRBD1. This CDR3 comprises 17 residues. CDR1 and CDR2 (germline): GTSNPN, SVGIG (reference sequence). The V and J ends lost 1 base and 4 bases, in that order; junction bases with no gene match: 13. Written as DNA, the CDR3 is TGTGCCTGGAGTGGGGCTGGTAACAGGGGTAGAAATCAGCCCCAGCATTTT. Residues: CAWSGAGNRGRNQPQHF.

The chain uses TRBV7-2 and TRBJ2-3; 8 bases are shared with TRBD2. The V segment lost 0 bases and the J segment 0 bases; nucleotides outside the gene matches: 5. Germline V lookup: CDR1 SGHTA, CDR2 FQGNSA. There are 17 residues in the CDR3. The CDR3 region is CASSLASAGGSTDTQYF. The CDR3 region has the DNA TGTGCCAGCAGCTTAGCATCGGCGGGGGGAAGCACAGATACGCAGTATTTT. Complete variable domain (other parts from reference TRBV7-2 and TRBJ2-3): GAGVSQSPSNKVTEKGKDVELRCDPISGHTALYWYRQSLGQGLEFLIYFQGNSAPDKSGLPSDRFSAERTGGSVSTLTIQRTQQEDSAVYLCASSLASAGGSTDTQYFGPGTRLTVL.

The CDR3 is CASSPSPENIQYF. The CDR3 DNA follows: TGTGCCAGTAGTCCCTCGCCAGAAAACATTCAGTACTTC. The chain recombines TRBV19 with TRBJ2-4, with D unclear. The ends were cut back, 5 bases at V and 5 bases at J, with 10 bases in the middle. CDR3 size: 13 residues. CDR1 and CDR2 from the germline V gene are LNHDA and SQIVND (reference sequence).